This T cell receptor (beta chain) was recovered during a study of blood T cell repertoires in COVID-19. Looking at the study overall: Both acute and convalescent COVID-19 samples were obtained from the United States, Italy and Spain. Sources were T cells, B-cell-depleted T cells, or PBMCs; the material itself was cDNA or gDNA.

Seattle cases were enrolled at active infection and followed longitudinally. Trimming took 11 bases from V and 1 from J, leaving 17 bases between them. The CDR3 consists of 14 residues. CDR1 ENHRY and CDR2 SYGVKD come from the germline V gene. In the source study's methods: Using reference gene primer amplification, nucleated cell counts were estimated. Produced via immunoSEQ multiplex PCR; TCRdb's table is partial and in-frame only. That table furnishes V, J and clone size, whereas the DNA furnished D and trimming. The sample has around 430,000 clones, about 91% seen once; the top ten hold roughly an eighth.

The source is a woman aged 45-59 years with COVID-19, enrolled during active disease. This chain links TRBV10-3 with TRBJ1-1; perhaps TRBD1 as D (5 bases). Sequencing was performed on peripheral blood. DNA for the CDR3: TGTGCCTCCCAGACAGACGTTTCGAACACTGAAGCTTTCTTT. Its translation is CASQTDVSNTEAFF.